These 4 T cell receptor beta chains were all obtained from the same sample, sequenced in a study of PD-L1 blockade in urothelial cancer. Generated by immunoSEQ multiplex PCR, the TCRdb table keeps only in-frame clones and is missing some. The sample consists of 35,000 to 45,000 clones, 90% to 95% of them appearing once. The sample's time point: pretreatment peripheral blood. The source was PBMCs, collected around atezolizumab (anti-PD-L1) treatment. The receptors originated from a woman in her sixties or seventies with urothelial cancer.

The rearrangement links TRBV28 to TRBJ1-3; TRBD1 might be the D (6 bases). Germline CDR1 MDHEN, CDR2 SYDVKM. The V end lost 6 bases, the J end lost 0 bases, and 9 bases lay between the germline ends. CDR3 length: 14 amino acids. The CDR3 DNA reads TGTGCCAGCAGGGCACAGGGCTCTGGAAACACCATATATTTT. Translating gives CASRAQGSGNTIYF.

This chain's CDR3 is CASSLSPLAGGPHEQFF. The CDR3 DNA reads as TGTGCCAGCAGTTTATCCCCTCTAGCGGGAGGGCCCCATGAGCAGTTCTTC. The rearrangement links TRBV28 to TRBJ2-1; 12 positions match TRBD2. CDR1 is MDHEN and CDR2 is SYDVKM in the germline V gene. Germline trimming cut 1 base from V and 8 bases from J; bases unmatched to any gene: 9. The CDR3 covers 17 residues. Full variable domain (rest looked up from reference TRBV28 and TRBJ2-1): DVKVTQSSRYLVKRTGEKVFLECVQDMDHENMFWYRQDPGLGLRLIYFSYDVKMKEKGDIPEGYSVSREKKERFSLILESASTNQTSMYLCASSLSPLAGGPHEQFFGPGTRLTVL.

This clone was detected only once. The rearrangement joins TRBV9 to TRBJ2-2; D is unresolved. Trimming took 5 bases from V and 7 from J, leaving 12 bases between them. The CDR3 has 13 residues. Germline CDR1 and CDR2: SGDLS and YYNGEE. DNA for the CDR3: TGTGCCAGCAGTATAAACTCCGGCGGGGAGCTGTTTTTT. Translated, it gives CASSINSGGELFF.

The rearrangement uses TRBV29-1 and TRBJ2-7, with D possibly matching TRBD2 (5 bases). Germline V gene lookup returns CDR1 SQVTM and CDR2 ANQGSEA. V shed 6 bases and J shed 2 bases, with 14 bases lying between them. The CDR3 contains 13 residues. The CDR3 DNA follows: TGCAGCGTCGCTCAGGAGGCACCCTACGAGCAGTACTTC. Its translation is CSVAQEAPYEQYF.